The sample holds one count of the clone carrying this T cell receptor (beta chain). Here immunoSEQ multiplex PCR was the method, and the copy in TCRdb shows in-frame clones only, minus some. The repertoire holds 85,000 to 95,000 clones, with around nine tenths as singletons. This record belongs to a study of blood T cell repertoires in COVID-19. The origin of this receptor is a woman aged 50 to 65 in a cohort sampled during active COVID-19. Sample: peripheral blood.

CDR3 sequence (DNA): TGTGCCAGTAGGCTGGACAGGGCCTCCCTTCTCACCGGGGAGCTGTTTTTT. Protein: CASRLDRASLLTGELFF. J is TRBJ2-2 and V is TRBV19; 8 bases are shared with TRBD1. This CDR3 comprises 17 residues. Germline values: CDR1 LNHDA, CDR2 SQIVND (reference sequence). J gave up 4 bases and V 6 bases, and 13 bases lay outside the gene matches.